This T cell receptor beta chain was captured in a study of Graves' ophthalmopathy and Graves' hyperthyroidism. The study's findings and limits: Ophthalmopathy and stable hyperthyroidism were discriminated by a 13-signature model, with around 88% sensitivity and approximately 78% specificity.

Ophthalmopathic donors had moderate-to-severe activity, CAS ≥3 and NOSPECS ≥4, with disease that had lasted under 3 months. The sample holds many counts of this clonotype. Antigen specificity is unknown. Amplified material comprised TCR beta CDR3 regions derived from RNA transcripts. After a first-round RT-PCR with HTBI primers, a second-round multiplex PCR was run. TCRdb passed the multiplex PCR reads through MiXCR, listing each CDR3 protein once. The sample shows under 400,000 distinct CDR3 sequences, 17% of them seen only once. The sequence was collected from an adult man with Graves' ophthalmopathy. The specimen sequenced was peripheral blood.

The CDR3: CAIVDRGYGYTF. The CDR3 coding sequence is TGTGCCATCGTAGACAGGGGCTATGGCTACACCTTC. This chain joins TRBV28 and TRBJ1-2; TRBD1 matches at 8 bases. J gave up 4 bases and V 10 bases, and 5 bases lay outside the gene matches. This CDR3 comprises 12 residues. Germline V CDR1 and CDR2: MDHEN, SYDVKM.